This is a list of T cell receptor beta chains from one sample in a study of blood T cell repertoires in COVID-19. Some clones are missing from TCRdb's copy, which holds only in-frame ones; the method was immunoSEQ multiplex PCR. The sample records some 190,000 clones, more than 70% being singletons. Sequenced sample: peripheral blood. These receptors were obtained from a human donor in a cohort sampled during active COVID-19. Both conserved end residues are trimmed from each CDR3. Each record gives: V gene, CDR3 protein.

v_gene: TRBV29-1; CDR3aa: SVEKGQSTDTQY
v_gene: TRBV9; CDR3aa: ASSVGVLGGTDTQY
v_gene: TRBV11-2; CDR3aa: ASSLLADLSEQY
v_gene: TRBV9; CDR3aa: ASSTGTSGHTDTQY
v_gene: TRBV18; CDR3aa: ASSPPGQGFSGNTIY
v_gene: TRBV7-8; CDR3aa: ASSSGQGKTGTEAF
v_gene: TRBV6-6; CDR3aa: ASRLSGGEGEQF
v_gene: TRBV9; CDR3aa: ASSVVQGNTEAF
v_gene: TRBV7-8; CDR3aa: ASSRDRETQY
v_gene: TRBV12-3/TRBV12-4; CDR3aa: ASSLGGEAF
v_gene: TRBV28; CDR3aa: ASSSRGYSNQPQH
v_gene: TRBV5-6; CDR3aa: ASSFRDTNPYEQY
v_gene: TRBV27; CDR3aa: ASSFSGRANIQY
v_gene: TRBV2; CDR3aa: ASSARRGNEKLF
v_gene: TRBV2; CDR3aa: ASTEGEYYGYT
v_gene: TRBV19; CDR3aa: ASSPGTGNGYT
v_gene: TRBV5-4; CDR3aa: ASSQRRTNEQF
v_gene: TRBV2; CDR3aa: ASSGTENRGGGANVLT
v_gene: TRBV7-8; CDR3aa: ASSLELQPNYGYT
v_gene: TRBV5-1; CDR3aa: ASSSWTVNNYGYT
v_gene: TRBV5-1; CDR3aa: ASSLFGGGDSLAKNIQY
v_gene: TRBV9; CDR3aa: AILFGGDNSYEQY
v_gene: TRBV6-5; CDR3aa: ASSRGWMETQY
v_gene: TRBV9; CDR3aa: ASSADRGGYT
v_gene: TRBV11-3; CDR3aa: ASSLDRGNSPLH